Sequencing of this T cell receptor (beta chain) was carried out in a study of T cells in Graves' hyperthyroidism and ophthalmopathy. This clonotype was counted many times. This may be a read error: a much more frequent sequence differs by one nucleotide. The TCR beta CDR3 regions underwent amplification using RNA transcripts as the source. The TCR CDR3 first-round RT-PCR relied on the HTBI primer set. Using its own MiXCR run on the multiplex PCR reads, TCRdb lists one record per CDR3 protein. The sample yields 550,000 to 700,000 distinct CDR3 sequences, 14% to 15% seen once. The sample was blood. This TCR was sampled from a woman aged 40 to 50 with Graves' ophthalmopathy.

CDR3 nucleotide sequence: TGTGCCTGGAGTGTACACGCGAACACTGAAGCTTTCTTT. Translated: CAWSVHANTEAFF. The chain couples TRBV30 to TRBJ1-1; unclear D gene. CDR1 and CDR2 from the germline V gene are GTSNPN and SVGIG (reference sequence). The CDR3 contains 13 residues. V gave up 0 bases and J gave up 1 base, with 6 bases separating them.